This paragraph reports one T cell receptor (beta chain). The data stem from a study of shared clonotypes between healthy human individuals. The input for sorted-subset replicate PCRs was about 0.2 ug DNA, about 29,000 T cell genomes. Clones were read by immunoSEQ multiplex PCR, and TCRdb kept only the in-frame ones, dropping some. The sample yields just over 2,000,000 clones, 95% seen once. The CDR3 is made up of 12 amino acids. Germline V gives CDR1 MDHEN, CDR2 SYDVKM. Trimming at V came to 7 bases and at J to 8 bases, leaving 7 bases not matched to a gene. This receptor was identified in a man aged 18 to 29 in good health. The source material was naive CD4+ T cells sorted from blood. Subset noted: CD45RA+ positively selected. This chain uses TRBV28 with TRBJ1-2; 7 bases fit TRBD1. The CDR3 DNA reads TGTGCCAGCAACGACAGGGTACAGGGCTACACCTTC. It yields the protein CASNDRVQGYTF.